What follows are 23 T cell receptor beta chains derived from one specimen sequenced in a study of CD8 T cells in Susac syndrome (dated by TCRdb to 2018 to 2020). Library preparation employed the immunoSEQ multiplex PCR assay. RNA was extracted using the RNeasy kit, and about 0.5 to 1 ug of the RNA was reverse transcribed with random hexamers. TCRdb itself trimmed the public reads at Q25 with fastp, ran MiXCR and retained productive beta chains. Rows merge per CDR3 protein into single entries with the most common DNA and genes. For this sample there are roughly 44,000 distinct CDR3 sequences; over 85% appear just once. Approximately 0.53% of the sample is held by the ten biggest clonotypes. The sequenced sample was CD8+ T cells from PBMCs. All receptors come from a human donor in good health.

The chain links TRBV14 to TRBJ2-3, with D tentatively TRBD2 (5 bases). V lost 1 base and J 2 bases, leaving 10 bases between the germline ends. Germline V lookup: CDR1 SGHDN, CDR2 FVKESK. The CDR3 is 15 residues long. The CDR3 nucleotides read TGTGCCAGCAGCCAAGCTAGCAGATACACAGATACGCAGTATTTT. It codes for CASSQASRYTDTQYF.

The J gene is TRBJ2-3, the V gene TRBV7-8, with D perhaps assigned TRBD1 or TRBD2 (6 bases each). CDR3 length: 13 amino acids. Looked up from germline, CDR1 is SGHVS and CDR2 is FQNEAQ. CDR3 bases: TGTGCAGTGGAGGGGGGACACACAGATACGCAGTATTTT. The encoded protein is CAVEGGHTDTQYF. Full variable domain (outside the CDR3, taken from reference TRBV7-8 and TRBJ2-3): GAGVSQSPRYKVAKRGQDVALRCDPISGHVSLFWYQQALGQGPEFLTYFQNEAQLDKSGLPSDRFFAERPEGSVSTLKIQRTQQEDSAVYLCAVEGGHTDTQYFGPGTRLTVL.

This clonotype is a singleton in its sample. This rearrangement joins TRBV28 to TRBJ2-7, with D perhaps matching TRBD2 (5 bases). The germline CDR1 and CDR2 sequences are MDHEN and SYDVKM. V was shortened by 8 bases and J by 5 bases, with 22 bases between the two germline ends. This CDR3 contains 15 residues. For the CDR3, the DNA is TGTGCCAGCTCGTCCGAAGGAGTTAGCGTCCACGAGCAGTACTTC. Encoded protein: CASSSEGVSVHEQYF.

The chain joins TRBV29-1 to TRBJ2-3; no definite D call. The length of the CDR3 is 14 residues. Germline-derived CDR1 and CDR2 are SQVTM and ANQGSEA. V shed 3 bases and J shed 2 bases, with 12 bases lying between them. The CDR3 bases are TGCAGCGTTGACCAAGTGGGCGACACAGATACGCAGTATTTT. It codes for CSVDQVGDTDTQYF.

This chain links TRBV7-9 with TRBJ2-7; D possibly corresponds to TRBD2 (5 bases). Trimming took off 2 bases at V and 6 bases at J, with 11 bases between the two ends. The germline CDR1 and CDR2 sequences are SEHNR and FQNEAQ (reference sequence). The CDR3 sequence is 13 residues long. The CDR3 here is CASSLSRRGEQYF. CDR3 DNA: TGTGCCAGCAGCTTAAGCCGTCGGGGCGAGCAGTACTTC.

Written as DNA, the CDR3 is TGTGCCAGCGAAGCTAACTATGGCTACACCTTC. Translated, it gives CASEANYGYTF. The chain recombines TRBV2 with TRBJ1-2; no clear D. V shed 8 bases and J shed 0 bases, with 4 bases lying between them. Germline V CDR1 and CDR2: SNHLY, FYNNEI. The CDR3 extends over 11 amino acids.

CDR3 DNA: TGTGCCAGCAGCCAAGGGACTAGCGAGCAGTACTTC. Amino acid sequence: CASSQGTSEQYF. This chain connects TRBV3-1 to TRBJ2-7; 7 bases map to TRBD2. The V segment lost 1 base and the J segment 6 bases; nucleotides outside the gene matches: 0. CDR3 length: 12 amino acids. CDR1 LGHDT and CDR2 YNNKEL come from the germline V gene (reference sequence).

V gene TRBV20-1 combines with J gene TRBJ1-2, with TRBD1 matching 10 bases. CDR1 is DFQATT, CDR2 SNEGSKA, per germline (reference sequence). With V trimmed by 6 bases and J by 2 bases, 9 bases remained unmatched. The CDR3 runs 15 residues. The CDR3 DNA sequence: TGCAGTGCCCCGGGACAGGGGACGTGGAACTATGGCTACACCTTC. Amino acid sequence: CSAPGQGTWNYGYTF.

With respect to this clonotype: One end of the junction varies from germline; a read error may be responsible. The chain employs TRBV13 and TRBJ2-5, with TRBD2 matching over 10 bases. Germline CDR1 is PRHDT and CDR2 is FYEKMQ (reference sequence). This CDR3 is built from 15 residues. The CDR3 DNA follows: TGTGCCAGCACCTTAAGTCTAGCGGGAGCTGAGACCCAGTACTTC. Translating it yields CASTLSLAGAETQYF.

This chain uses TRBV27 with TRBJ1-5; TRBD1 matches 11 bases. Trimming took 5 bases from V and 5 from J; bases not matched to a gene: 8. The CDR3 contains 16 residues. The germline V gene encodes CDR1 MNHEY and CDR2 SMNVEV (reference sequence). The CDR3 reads CASSLSGQGGDQPQHF. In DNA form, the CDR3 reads TGTGCCAGCAGTCTCTCGGGACAGGGGGGTGATCAGCCCCAGCATTTT.

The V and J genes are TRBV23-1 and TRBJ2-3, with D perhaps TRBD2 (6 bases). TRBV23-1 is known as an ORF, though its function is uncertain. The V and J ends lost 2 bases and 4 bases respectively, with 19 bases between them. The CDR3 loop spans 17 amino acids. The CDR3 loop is CASSQPPIADRADTQYF. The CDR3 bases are TGCGCCAGCAGTCAACCCCCGATAGCGGACCGGGCAGATACGCAGTATTTT.

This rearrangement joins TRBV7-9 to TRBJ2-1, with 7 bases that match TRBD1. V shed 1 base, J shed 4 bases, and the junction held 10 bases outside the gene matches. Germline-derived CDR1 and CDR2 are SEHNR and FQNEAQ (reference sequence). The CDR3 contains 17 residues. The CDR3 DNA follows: TGTGCCAGCAGCTTAGTAGGTCTCCCAGGGGGATACAATGAGCAGTTCTTC. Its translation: CASSLVGLPGGYNEQFF.

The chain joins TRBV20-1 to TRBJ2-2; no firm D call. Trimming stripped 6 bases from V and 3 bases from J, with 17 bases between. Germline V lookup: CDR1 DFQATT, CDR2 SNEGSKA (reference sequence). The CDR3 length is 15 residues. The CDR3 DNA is TGCAGTGCGAAAGAAGGAGTGTTGGACACCGGGGAGCTGTTTTTT. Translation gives CSAKEGVLDTGELFF.

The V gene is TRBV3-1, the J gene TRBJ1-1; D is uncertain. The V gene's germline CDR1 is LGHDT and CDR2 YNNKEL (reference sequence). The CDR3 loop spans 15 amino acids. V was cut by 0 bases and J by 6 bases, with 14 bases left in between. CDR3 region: CASSQDLGVFAEAFF. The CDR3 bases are TGTGCCAGCAGCCAAGACCTCGGGGTGTTCGCTGAAGCTTTCTTT.

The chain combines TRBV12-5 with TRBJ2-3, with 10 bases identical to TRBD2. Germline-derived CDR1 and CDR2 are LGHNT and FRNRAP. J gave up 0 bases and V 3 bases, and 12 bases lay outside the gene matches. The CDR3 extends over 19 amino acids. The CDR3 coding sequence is TGTGCTAGTGGTTTTTCCCGGACTAGCGGAGTCTCTAGCACAGATACGCAGTATTTT. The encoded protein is CASGFSRTSGVSSTDTQYF.

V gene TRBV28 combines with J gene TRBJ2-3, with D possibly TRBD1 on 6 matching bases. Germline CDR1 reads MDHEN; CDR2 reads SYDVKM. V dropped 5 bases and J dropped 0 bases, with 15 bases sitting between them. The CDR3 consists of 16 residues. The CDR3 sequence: CASSPIGGGSTDTQYF. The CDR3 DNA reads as TGTGCCAGCAGTCCAATTGGGGGCGGAAGCACAGATACGCAGTATTTT.

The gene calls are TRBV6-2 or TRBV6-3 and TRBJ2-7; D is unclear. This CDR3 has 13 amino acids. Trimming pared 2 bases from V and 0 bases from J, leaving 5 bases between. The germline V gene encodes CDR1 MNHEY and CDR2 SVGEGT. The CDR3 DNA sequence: TGTGCCAGCAGTTACGCCAGCTCCTACGAGCAGTACTTC. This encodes CASSYASSYEQYF.

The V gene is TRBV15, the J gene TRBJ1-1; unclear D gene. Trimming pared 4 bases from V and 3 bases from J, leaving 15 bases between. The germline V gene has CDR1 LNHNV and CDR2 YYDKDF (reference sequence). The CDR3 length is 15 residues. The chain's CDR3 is CATSTELGLYTEAFF. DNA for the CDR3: TGTGCCACCAGCACAGAGCTAGGTCTTTACACTGAAGCTTTCTTT.

CDR3 in DNA: TGTGCCAGCAGGGGACCGGGGTCCTACGAGCAGTACTTC. This sequence encodes CASRGPGSYEQYF. The chain uses TRBV28 and TRBJ2-7; TRBD1 or TRBD2 may be the D gene (5 bases each). Germline values: CDR1 MDHEN, CDR2 SYDVKM. The CDR3 spans 13 residues. Trimming took off 6 bases at V and 1 base at J, with 10 bases between the two ends.

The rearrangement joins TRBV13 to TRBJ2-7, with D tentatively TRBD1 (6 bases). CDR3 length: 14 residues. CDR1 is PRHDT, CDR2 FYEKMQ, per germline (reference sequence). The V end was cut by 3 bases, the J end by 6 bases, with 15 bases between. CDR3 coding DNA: TGTGCCAGCAGCTTTAGGACAGCCCTAGGCGAGCAGTACTTC. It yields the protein CASSFRTALGEQYF.

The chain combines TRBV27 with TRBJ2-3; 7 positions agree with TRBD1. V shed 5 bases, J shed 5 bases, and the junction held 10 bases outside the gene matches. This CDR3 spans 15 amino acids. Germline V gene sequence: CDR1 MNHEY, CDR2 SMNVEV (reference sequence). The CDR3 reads CASSERGPERDTQYF. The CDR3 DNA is TGTGCCAGCAGTGAGAGGGGGCCAGAAAGAGATACGCAGTATTTT.

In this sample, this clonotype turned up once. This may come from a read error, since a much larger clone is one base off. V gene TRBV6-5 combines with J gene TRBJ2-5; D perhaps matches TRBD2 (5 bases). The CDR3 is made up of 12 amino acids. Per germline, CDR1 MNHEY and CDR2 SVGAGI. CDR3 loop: CASRDLGETQCF. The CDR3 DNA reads TGTGCCAGCAGGGATCTCGGGGAGACCCAGTGCTTC.

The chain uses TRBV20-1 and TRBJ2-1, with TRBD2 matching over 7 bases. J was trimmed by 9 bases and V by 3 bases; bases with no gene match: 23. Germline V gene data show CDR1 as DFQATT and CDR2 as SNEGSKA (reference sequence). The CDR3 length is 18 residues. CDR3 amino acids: CSARSLAGTRLGYGEQFF. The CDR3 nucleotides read TGCAGTGCTAGGTCGTTAGCGGGTACGCGTCTCGGGTATGGTGAGCAGTTCTTC.